The subject of this entry is one T cell receptor (beta chain). Method: immunoSEQ multiplex PCR; TCRdb's copy keeps in-frame clones and lacks some. The sample records roughly 100,000 clones, about 85% being singletons. The source of the sample is a study of blood T cell repertoires in COVID-19. CDR3 size: 14 residues. Trimming left V 2 bases short and J 6 bases short, with 11 bases between. The germline CDR1 and CDR2 sequences are LNHDA and SQIVND (reference sequence). The rearrangement joins TRBV19 to TRBJ1-5; a weak D match, TRBD1 (6 bases). Source material: peripheral blood. The receptor was derived from a man aged 45-65 years in a cohort sampled during active COVID-19. CDR3 nucleotides: TGTGCCAGTAGTATACACCAGGGGTCTCAGCCCCAGCATTTT. Its protein product is CASSIHQGSQPQHF.